These T cell receptor beta chains were read from a single sample in a study of T-cell memory formation after mild COVID-19. TCRdb analysed the 5' RACE reads with MiXCR anew, one entry per CDR3 protein. Counted here are roughly 50,000 distinct CDR3 sequences, 8% to 10% occurring once; the ten biggest clones make up around 1.2%. Sequenced: PBMCs or a T cell subset sorted from them (not recorded which). These receptors were taken from a man aged 18 to 29 who had mild COVID-19 (a few samples of this study predate the infection). Cell type and time point are not known. Each CDR3 is given without its conserved first and last residue.

J gene	CDR3 length	V gene	CDR3 protein
TRBJ2-3	10	TRBV9	ASSVDRDTQY
TRBJ2-1	9	TRBV12-3/TRBV12-4	ASSFWVEQF
TRBJ2-5	10	TRBV12-3/TRBV12-4	ASRSQWETQY
TRBJ1-5	11	TRBV7-2	ASSILQGQPQH
TRBJ1-1	13	TRBV25-1	ASSDPSDGNTEAF
TRBJ2-5	13	TRBV9	ASSVGTSGGETQY
TRBJ1-4	13	TRBV7-2	ASSLAAGRAEKLF
TRBJ1-3	14	TRBV4-3	ASSPPGQGSGNTIY
TRBJ2-7	10	TRBV12-3/TRBV12-4	ASSLQGYEQY
TRBJ1-6	12	TRBV5-1	ASSLAGLGSPLH